Below, one T cell receptor beta chain is given with its context. As yet, its antigen is unknown. V was trimmed by 4 bases and J by 1 base, leaving 11 bases between them. The CDR3 runs 14 residues. Germline lookup yields CDR1 SGHTS and CDR2 YDEGEE. The data stem from a study of cytomegalovirus exposure and HLA in healthy donors. Looking at the study overall: Genotyping showed around four fifths of roughly 400 donors falling in the Caucasian-associated ancestry cluster. General study findings and limits: Certain indistinguishable V segments, among them TRBV6-2 and TRBV6-3, were excluded. Reportedly, diagnosis of cytomegalovirus status by the classifier showed high specificity and sensitivity. The study labeled 180 or so TCR beta chains cytomegalovirus-associated.

Researchers ran the PCR with 60 Vbeta and 13 Jbeta primers. Clones were sequenced by immunoSEQ multiplex PCR, and TCRdb holds only the in-frame ones, with some missing. Among under 150,000 clones listed, approximately 8.9% were seen once. The receptor comes from a woman in her forties in good health and CMV-seropositive. V usage is TRBV5-8 and J usage is TRBJ1-1; a possible D gene is TRBD1 (6 bases). The sample consisted of PBMCs. The CDR3 region has the DNA TGTGCCAGCAGCCGACGGGGGGCGAACACTGAAGCTTTCTTT. It encodes CASSRRGANTEAFF.